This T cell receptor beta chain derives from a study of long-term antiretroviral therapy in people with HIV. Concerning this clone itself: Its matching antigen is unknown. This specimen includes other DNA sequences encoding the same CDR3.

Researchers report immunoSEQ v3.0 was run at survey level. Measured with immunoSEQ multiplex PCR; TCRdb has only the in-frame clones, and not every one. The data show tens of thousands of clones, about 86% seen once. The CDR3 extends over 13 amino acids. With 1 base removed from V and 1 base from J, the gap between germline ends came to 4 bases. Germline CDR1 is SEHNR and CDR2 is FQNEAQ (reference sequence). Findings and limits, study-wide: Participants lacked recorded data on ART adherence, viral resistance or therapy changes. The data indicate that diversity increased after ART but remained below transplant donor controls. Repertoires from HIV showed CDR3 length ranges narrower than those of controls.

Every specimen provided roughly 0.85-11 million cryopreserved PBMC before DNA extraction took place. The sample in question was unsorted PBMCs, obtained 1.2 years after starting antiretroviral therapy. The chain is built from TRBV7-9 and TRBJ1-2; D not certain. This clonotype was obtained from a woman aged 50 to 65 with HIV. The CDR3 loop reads CASSLGNNYGYTF. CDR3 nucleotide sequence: TGTGCCAGCAGCTTAGGAAATAACTATGGCTACACCTTC. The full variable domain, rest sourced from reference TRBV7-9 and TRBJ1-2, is DTGVSQNPRHKITKRGQNVTFRCDPISEHNRLYWYRQTLGQGPEFLTYFQNEAQLEKSRLLSDRFSAERPKGSFSTLEIQRTEQGDSAMYLCASSLGNNYGYTFGSGTRLTVV.